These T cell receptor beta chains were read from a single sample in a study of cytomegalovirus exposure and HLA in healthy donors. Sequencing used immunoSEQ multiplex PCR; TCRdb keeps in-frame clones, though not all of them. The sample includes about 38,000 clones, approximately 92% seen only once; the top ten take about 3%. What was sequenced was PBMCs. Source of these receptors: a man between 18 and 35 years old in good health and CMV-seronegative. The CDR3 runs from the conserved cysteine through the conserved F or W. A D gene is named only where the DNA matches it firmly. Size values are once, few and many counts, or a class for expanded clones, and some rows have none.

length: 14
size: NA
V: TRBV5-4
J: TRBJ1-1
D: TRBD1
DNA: TGTGCCAGCGAAGACAGGGGGAGGAACACTGAAGCTTTCTTT
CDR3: CASEDRGRNTEAFF

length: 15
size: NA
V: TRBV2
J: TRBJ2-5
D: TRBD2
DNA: TGTGCCAGCGACTCCGGGACTAGCCGCCCCGAGACCCAGTACTTC
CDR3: CASDSGTSRPETQYF

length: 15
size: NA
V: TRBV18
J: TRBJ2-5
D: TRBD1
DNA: TGTGCCAGCTCACTATTACAGGGGGAACAAGAGACCCAGTACTTC
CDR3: CASSLLQGEQETQYF

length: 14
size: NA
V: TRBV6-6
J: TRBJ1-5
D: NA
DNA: TGTGCCAGCAGTGAGCTCAATAGCAATCAGCCCCAGCATTTT
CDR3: CASSELNSNQPQHF

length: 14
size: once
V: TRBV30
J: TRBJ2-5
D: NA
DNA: TGTGCCTGGAGTAGAGTGGGCAGTCAAGAGACCCAGTACTTC
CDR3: CAWSRVGSQETQYF

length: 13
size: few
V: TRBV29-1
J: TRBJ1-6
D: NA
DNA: TGCAGCGTTGGATACAGCGGGAATTCACCCCTCCACTTT
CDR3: CSVGYSGNSPLHF

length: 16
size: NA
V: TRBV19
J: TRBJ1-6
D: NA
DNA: TGTGCCAGTAGTTACGGGATAGGTGCAGATAATTCACCCCTCCACTTT
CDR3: CASSYGIGADNSPLHF

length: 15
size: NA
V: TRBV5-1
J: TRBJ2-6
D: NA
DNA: TGCGCCAGCAGCCCCTTTCCCTCTGGGGCCAACGTCCTGACTTTC
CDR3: CASSPFPSGANVLTF

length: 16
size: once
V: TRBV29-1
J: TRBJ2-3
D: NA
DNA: TGCAGCGTCCCCGGGGGGGCAGGGGGAAACACAGATACGCAGTATTTT
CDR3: CSVPGGAGGNTDTQYF

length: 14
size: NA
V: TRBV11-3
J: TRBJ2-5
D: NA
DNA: TGTGCCAGCAGCTTACAGACAGAACAAGAGACCCAGTACTTC
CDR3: CASSLQTEQETQYF

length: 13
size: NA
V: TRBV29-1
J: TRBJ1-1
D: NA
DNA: TGCAGCGTTGAAAGGAGAAGAAACACTGAAGCTTTCTTT
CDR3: CSVERRRNTEAFF

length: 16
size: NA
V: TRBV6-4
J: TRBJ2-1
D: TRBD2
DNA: TGTGCCAGCAGGCACACCGGGACTAGCGGGAGATTCGAGCAGTTCTTC
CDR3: CASRHTGTSGRFEQFF

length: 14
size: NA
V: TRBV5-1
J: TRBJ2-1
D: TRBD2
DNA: TGCGCCAGCATGCCGGGACTAGGGTCCAATGAGCAGTTCTTC
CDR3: CASMPGLGSNEQFF

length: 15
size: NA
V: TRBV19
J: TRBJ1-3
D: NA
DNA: TGTGCCAGTCGAGCCGGCGGGGGAGGTCTAGGCACCATATATTTT
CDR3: CASRAGGGGLGTIYF

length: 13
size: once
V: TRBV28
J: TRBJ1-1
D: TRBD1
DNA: TGTGCCAGCTGGACAGGGGGCAACACTGAAGCTTTCTTT
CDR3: CASWTGGNTEAFF

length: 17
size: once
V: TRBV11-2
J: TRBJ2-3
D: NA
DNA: TGTGCCAGCAGTCAAGGGGCAGGGTCACTACCCACAGATACGCAGTATTTT
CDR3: CASSQGAGSLPTDTQYF

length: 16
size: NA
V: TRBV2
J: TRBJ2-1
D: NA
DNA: TGTGCCAGCAGTGTCACTACCCTGAGCTCCTACAATGAGCAGTTCTTC
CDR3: CASSVTTLSSYNEQFF

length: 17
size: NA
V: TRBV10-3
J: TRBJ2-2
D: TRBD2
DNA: TGTGCCATCAGGCGGGGGTTACTAGCGGGACGGACCGGGGAGCTGTTTTTT
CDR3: CAIRRGLLAGRTGELFF

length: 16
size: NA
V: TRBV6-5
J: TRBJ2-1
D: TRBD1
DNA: TGTGCCAGCAGTTGGGATCCGGACAGGGGATCCAATGAGCAGTTCTTC
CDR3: CASSWDPDRGSNEQFF

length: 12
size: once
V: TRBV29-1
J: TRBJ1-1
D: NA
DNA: TGCAGCGTTGAAAGGGGAGGCACTGAAGCTTTCTTT
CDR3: CSVERGGTEAFF

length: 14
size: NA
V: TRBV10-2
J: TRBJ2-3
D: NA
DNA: TGCGCCAGCGCTAAGCGGGTGAACACAGATACGCAGTATTTT
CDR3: CASAKRVNTDTQYF

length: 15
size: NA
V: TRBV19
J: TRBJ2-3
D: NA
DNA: TGTGCCAGTAGTAAGGGACTCCTCGCCACAGATACGCAGTATTTT
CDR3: CASSKGLLATDTQYF

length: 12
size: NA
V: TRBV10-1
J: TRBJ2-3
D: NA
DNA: TGCGCCAGCAGTGAGTCCGCGGATACGCAGTATTTT
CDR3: CASSESADTQYF

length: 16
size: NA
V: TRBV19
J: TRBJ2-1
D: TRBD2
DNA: TGTGCCAGTAGAACGACTAGCGGGGATAAGTACAATGAGCAGTTCTTC
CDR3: CASRTTSGDKYNEQFF

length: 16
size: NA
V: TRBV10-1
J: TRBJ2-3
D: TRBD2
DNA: TGCGCCAGCAGTGGGGCACTAGCGGCTAGCACAGATACGCAGTATTTT
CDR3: CASSGALAASTDTQYF

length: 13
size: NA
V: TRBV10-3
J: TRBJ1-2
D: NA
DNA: TGTGCCATCAGTTCGGAGGGAGGAAATGGCTACACCTTC
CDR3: CAISSEGGNGYTF

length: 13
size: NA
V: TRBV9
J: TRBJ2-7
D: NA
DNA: TGTGCCAGCAGCTCCCAGGGTACACTCGAGCAGTACTTC
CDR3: CASSSQGTLEQYF

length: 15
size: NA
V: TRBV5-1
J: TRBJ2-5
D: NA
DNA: TGCGCCAGCAGCTTGGGCCCAGGGGCTCAAGAGACCCAGTACTTC
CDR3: CASSLGPGAQETQYF

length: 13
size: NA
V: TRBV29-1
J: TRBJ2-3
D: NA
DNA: TGCAGCGTTGATGGGGCAGGCCCAGATACGCAGTATTTT
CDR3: CSVDGAGPDTQYF

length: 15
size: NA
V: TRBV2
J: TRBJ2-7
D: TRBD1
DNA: TGTGCCAGCAGTACCCAACGGACAGGGCCCTACGAGCAGTACTTC
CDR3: CASSTQRTGPYEQYF

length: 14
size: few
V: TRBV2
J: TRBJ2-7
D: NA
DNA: TGTGCCAGCAGTGAGGTAGCGGCCTCCTACGAGCAGTACTTC
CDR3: CASSEVAASYEQYF

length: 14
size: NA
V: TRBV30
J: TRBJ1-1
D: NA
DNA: TGTGCCTGGGCCGAGGGGGGGGCGACTTCAGAAGCTTTCTTT
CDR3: CAWAEGGATSEAFF

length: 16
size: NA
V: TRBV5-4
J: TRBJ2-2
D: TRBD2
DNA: TGTGCCAGCAGCTTGGGACTAGCGAAGTTTACCGGGGAGCTGTTTTTT
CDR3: CASSLGLAKFTGELFF

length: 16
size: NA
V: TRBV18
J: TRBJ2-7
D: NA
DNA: TGTGCCAGCTCACCACGGAGGGGGCCACTCTCCTACGAGCAGTACTTC
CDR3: CASSPRRGPLSYEQYF

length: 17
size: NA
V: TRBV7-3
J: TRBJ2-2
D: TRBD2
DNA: TGTGCCAGCAGCTCGGGACTAGCGGGGGGCCACACCGGGGAGCTGTTTTTT
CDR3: CASSSGLAGGHTGELFF

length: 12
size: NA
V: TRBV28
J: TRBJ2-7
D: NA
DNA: TGTGCCAGCAAACAGGGATCCTACGAGCAGTACTTC
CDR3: CASKQGSYEQYF

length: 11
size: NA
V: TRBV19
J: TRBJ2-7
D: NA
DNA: TGTGCCAGTTCAATCGGGGGCGAGCAGTACTTC
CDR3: CASSIGGEQYF

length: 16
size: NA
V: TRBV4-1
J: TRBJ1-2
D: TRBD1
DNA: TGCGCCAGCAGCCGGGCGACAGGGACCCATCTCGATGGCTACACCTTC
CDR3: CASSRATGTHLDGYTF

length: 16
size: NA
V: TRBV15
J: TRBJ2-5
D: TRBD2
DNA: TGTGCCACCAGCAGAGAACTAGCGGGGTCACAAGAGACCCAGTACTTC
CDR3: CATSRELAGSQETQYF

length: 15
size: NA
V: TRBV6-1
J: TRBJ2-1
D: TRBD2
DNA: TGTGCCAGCAGTGAAAAGAGTAGCGGGGGCAATGAGCAGTTCTTC
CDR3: CASSEKSSGGNEQFF

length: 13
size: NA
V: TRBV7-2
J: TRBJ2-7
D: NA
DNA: TGTGCCAGCAGCTTAGAAGAGAACTACGAGCAGTACTTC
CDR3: CASSLEENYEQYF

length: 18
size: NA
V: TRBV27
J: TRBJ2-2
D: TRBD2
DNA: TGTGCCAGCAGTCCAGGGACTAGCGGGGGGGCCGGGAACGGGGAGCTGTTTTTT
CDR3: CASSPGTSGGAGNGELFF

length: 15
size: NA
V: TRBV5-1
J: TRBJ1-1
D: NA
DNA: TGCGCCAGCAGCTTGGACGTCGGGGGGGTGACTGAAGCTTTCTTT
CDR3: CASSLDVGGVTEAFF

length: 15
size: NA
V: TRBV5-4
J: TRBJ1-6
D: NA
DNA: TGTGCCAGCAGCTTGGATTTGGACAGCCTGACACCCCTCCACTTT
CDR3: CASSLDLDSLTPLHF

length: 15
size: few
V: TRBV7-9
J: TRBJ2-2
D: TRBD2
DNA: TGTGCCAGCAGCTTAGAGCGGGGAAACACCGGGGAGCTGTTTTTT
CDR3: CASSLERGNTGELFF

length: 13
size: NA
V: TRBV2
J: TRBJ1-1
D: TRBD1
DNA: TGTGCCAGCACGGGACAGGGGAACACTGAAGCTTTCTTT
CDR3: CASTGQGNTEAFF

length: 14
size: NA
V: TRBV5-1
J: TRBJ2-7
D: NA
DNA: TGCGCCAGCAGCTTACTAGCAAATACCTACGAGCAGTACTTC
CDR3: CASSLLANTYEQYF

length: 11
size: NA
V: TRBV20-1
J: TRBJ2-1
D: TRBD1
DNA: TGCAGTGCTGGACAGGGGAATGAGCAGTTCTTC
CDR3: CSAGQGNEQFF

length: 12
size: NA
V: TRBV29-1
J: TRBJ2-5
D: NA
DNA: TGCAGCGTTGAAAAACAGCTAGAGACCCAGTACTTC
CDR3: CSVEKQLETQYF

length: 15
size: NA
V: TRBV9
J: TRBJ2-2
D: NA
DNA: TGTGCCAGCAGCGTAGGGACTATAAACACCGGGGAGCTGTTTTTT
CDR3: CASSVGTINTGELFF